Presented here are 10 T cell receptor beta chains from one specimen sequenced in a study of T cells in Graves' hyperthyroidism and ophthalmopathy. RNA transcripts provided the source from which TCR beta CDR3 regions were amplified. The HTBI primer set drove a first-round RT-PCR of the TCR CDR3. From the multiplex PCR reads, TCRdb called clonotypes with MiXCR, one entry per CDR3 protein. This table holds about 640,000 distinct CDR3 sequences, around 20% found once. Sequenced input: blood. The receptors were gathered from a man younger than 40 with Graves' ophthalmopathy.

The chain carries TRBV2 and TRBJ1-1, with 7 bases that match TRBD1. The CDR3 length is 13 residues. Trimming cost V 10 bases and J 8 bases; bases outside gene matches: 13. Germline V lookup: CDR1 SNHLY, CDR2 FYNNEI. CDR3 nucleotide sequence: TGTGCCATCCTGTTCCCCGGGACAGAGGAAGCTTTCTTT. It codes for CAILFPGTEEAFF.

This clonotype was seen at least ten times. V gene TRBV28 combines with J gene TRBJ1-2; D gene ambiguous. The CDR3 has 12 residues. Deletions cut 2 bases from V and 7 bases from J, with 8 bases between. Germline-derived CDR1 and CDR2 are MDHEN and SYDVKM. CDR3 sequence (DNA): TGTGCCAGCAGTTTAGGGAATCTTGGCTACACCTTC. This sequence encodes CASSLGNLGYTF.

The chain joins TRBV4-1 to TRBJ2-7; either TRBD1 or TRBD2 may supply D (6 bases each). V lost 1 base, J lost 2 bases, and 9 bases lay in between. Germline CDR1 MGHRA, CDR2 YSYEKL. CDR3 length: 14 amino acids. The CDR3 region has the DNA TGCGCCAGCAGCCAAGTGGAGGGGGCCTACGAGCAGTACTTC. It codes for CASSQVEGAYEQYF.

The chain joins TRBV27 to TRBJ2-3, with a tentative D call TRBD1 (5 bases). CDR3 size: 14 residues. The germline gives CDR1 MNHEY, CDR2 SMNVEV (reference sequence). V lost 3 bases and J lost 7, with 14 bases in between. The CDR3 DNA sequence: TGTGCCAGCAGTTTCGGAACTCAGGGTTATACGCAGTATTTT. Its translation is CASSFGTQGYTQYF.

Turning to this clonotype: One end of the junction does not line up with germline, which may come from a read error. This chain links TRBV9 with TRBJ2-2; the D is unclear. Looked up from germline, CDR1 is SGDLS and CDR2 is YYNGEE. This CDR3 spans 14 amino acids. This chain's CDR3 is CTSSPPISSGELFF. As DNA, the CDR3 is TGTACCAGCAGCCCACCAATATCGTCCGGGGAGCTGTTTTTT. Variable domain in full (rest from reference TRBV9 and TRBJ2-2): DSGVTQTPKHLITATGQRVTLRCSPRSGDLSVYWYQQSLDQGLQFLIQYYNGEERAKGNILERFSAQQFPDLHSELNLSSLELGDSALYFCTSSPPISSGELFFGEGSRLTVL.

This clonotype was counted many times. The V call is TRBV11-2, the J call TRBJ2-5; the match to TRBD2 covers 8 bases. Germline CDR1 is SGHAT and CDR2 is FQNNGV. The V and J ends lost 6 bases and 3 bases, in that order; junction bases with no gene match: 3. The CDR3 extends over 13 amino acids. CDR3 loop: CASRPGGKETQYF. The CDR3 bases are TGTGCCAGCAGACCGGGAGGGAAAGAGACCCAGTACTTC.

This clonotype was counted ten times or more. This chain uses TRBV7-2 with TRBJ2-5; unclear D gene. Germline lookup yields CDR1 SGHTA and CDR2 FQGNSA. V lost 1 base, J lost 0 bases, and 9 bases lay in between. The length of the CDR3 is 15 residues. CDR3 region: CASSLGIFDQETQYF. CDR3 in DNA: TGTGCCAGCAGCTTAGGAATCTTTGACCAAGAGACCCAGTACTTC.

J is TRBJ2-3 and V is TRBV28; 10 positions agree with TRBD1. The CDR3 spans 17 residues. CDR1 is MDHEN and CDR2 is SYDVKM in the germline V gene. V shed 5 bases, J shed 3 bases, and the junction held 11 bases outside the gene matches. The CDR3 nucleotides are TGTGCCAGCAGTGAGAGGGGGGGGGACAGGGGAACAGATACGCAGTATTTT. This encodes CASSERGGDRGTDTQYF.

Only a few counts were recorded for this clonotype. Here the CDR3 DNA reads TGTGCCATCAGTGGAAGGGGAGGCGAGAGCTCCTACGAGCAGTACTTC. The encoded protein is CAISGRGGESSYEQYF. The chain joins TRBV10-3 to TRBJ2-7, with D possibly being TRBD2 (6 bases). V lost 4 bases to trimming and J lost 0 bases, with 16 bases between them. The germline V gene has CDR1 ENHRY and CDR2 SYGVKD. The CDR3 is made up of 16 amino acids.

This clonotype has ten or more counts. This chain joins TRBV28 and TRBJ1-5; D ambiguous. CDR1 is MDHEN and CDR2 is SYDVKM in the germline V gene. CDR3 length: 15 residues. V shed 3 bases and J shed 2 bases, with 11 bases lying between them. The CDR3 nucleotides are TGTGCCAGCAGTTTCCAGTTGGGTGGCAATCAGCCCCAGCATTTT. This encodes CASSFQLGGNQPQHF.